The 13 T cell receptor beta chains given below trace back to one sample, sequenced in a study of blood T cell repertoires in COVID-19. TCRdb's copy holds only in-frame clones and misses some; the assay was immunoSEQ multiplex PCR. This sample has a few hundred thousand clones; 70% to 90% occur once, and the top ten carry just over 6.5%. Sequenced input: PBMCs or T cells enriched from blood (not recorded which). The receptor source for this set is a woman aged 50 to 60 who had been exposed to COVID-19.

This clone was observed once. This chain links TRBV19 with TRBJ1-1; D is unresolved. The CDR3 is 17 amino acids. Trimming stripped 5 bases from V and 5 bases from J, with 24 bases between. Germline loops: CDR1 LNHDA, CDR2 SQIVND (reference sequence). The CDR3 DNA is TGTGCCAGTAGTGAATCGAGCAGGCCCTCTGGCGGGACTGAAGCTTTCTTT. Its protein is CASSESSRPSGGTEAFF.

The V call is TRBV5-1, the J call TRBJ2-5; 8 bases are a match to TRBD1. The CDR3 totals 20 residues. Germline V gives CDR1 SGHRS, CDR2 YFSETQ. With 3 bases clipped from V and 5 bases from J, the junction kept 24 bases outside the gene matches. CDR3 coding DNA: TGCGCCAGCAGCTCTGGGGCCCTATCAGGGGGCTCCTGGGCAGGGGAGACCCAGTACTTC. Its protein product is CASSSGALSGGSWAGETQYF.

This clone has only a few counts. The V gene is TRBV15, the J gene TRBJ2-5; the D gene is possibly TRBD2 (7 bases). The CDR3 sequence is 16 residues long. Germline V gene data show CDR1 as LNHNV and CDR2 as YYDKDF (reference sequence). Trimming cost V 1 base and J 5 bases, with 17 bases left between them. The chain's CDR3 is CATSRAGGPGFETQYF. DNA of the CDR3: TGTGCCACCAGCAGAGCCGGGGGGCCGGGGTTCGAGACCCAGTACTTC.

The chain links TRBV12-2 to TRBJ1-4. TRBV12-2 is a recognized pseudogene. This CDR3 contains 16 residues. CDR3 nucleotides: TGTGCAAGTCGCCACCCGGGGGGAGGGTTAGGAGAAAAACTGTTTTTT. This sequence encodes CASRHPGGGLGEKLFF.

The chain joins TRBV9 to TRBJ1-4, with a tentative D call TRBD1 (5 bases). The CDR3 runs to 15 residues. Per germline, CDR1 SGDLS and CDR2 YYNGEE. V was pared by 3 bases and J by 8 bases, with 17 bases between. DNA of the CDR3: TGTGCCAGCAGCGCCCCGGGGGACGGGGAAGAAAAACTGTTTTTT. Residues: CASSAPGDGEEKLFF. Drawing the rest from reference TRBV9 and TRBJ1-4, the complete variable domain is DSGVTQTPKHLITATGQRVTLRCSPRSGDLSVYWYQQSLDQGLQFLIQYYNGEERAKGNILERFSAQQFPDLHSELNLSSLELGDSALYFCASSAPGDGEEKLFFGSGTQLSVL.

A single count supports this clone. The chain carries TRBV30 and TRBJ1-2; 10 bases line up with TRBD1. This CDR3 region has 15 residues. The V gene end was trimmed by 2 bases and the J gene end by 6 bases; junction bases not matched to a gene: 9. Germline CDR1 and CDR2: GTSNPN and SVGIG (reference sequence). The CDR3 DNA reads as TGTGCCTGGAGTCCCGGGACAGGGGATGAAGATGGCTACACCTTC. The encoded protein is CAWSPGTGDEDGYTF.

This chain connects TRBV29-1 to TRBJ1-2, with 7 bases aligning to TRBD1. The germline gives CDR1 SQVTM, CDR2 ANQGSEA. CDR3 length equals 14 residues. V was pared by 6 bases and J by 1 base, with 8 bases of the junction left unmatched. The CDR3 coding sequence is TGCAGCGTGCTTTCGGGACAGAATAACTATGGCTACACCTTC. Its protein is CSVLSGQNNYGYTF. The variable domain in full, with the rest retrieved from reference TRBV29-1 and TRBJ1-2, is SAVISQKPSRDICQRGTSLTIQCQVDSQVTMMFWYRQQPGQSLTLIATANQGSEATYESGFVIDKFPISRPNLTFSTLTVSNMSPEDSSIYLCSVLSGQNNYGYTFGSGTRLTVV.

This chain connects TRBV2 to TRBJ1-1; 11 bases match TRBD1. This CDR3 comprises 13 residues. Germline lookup yields CDR1 SNHLY and CDR2 FYNNEI. V shed 6 bases, J shed 7 bases, and the junction held 4 bases outside the gene matches. For the CDR3, the DNA is TGTGCCAGCAGAAGGGACAGGGGGGGTGAAGCTTTCTTT. This translates into CASRRDRGGEAFF.

V and J are TRBV7-9 and TRBJ1-2; a weak D match, TRBD1 (5 bases). The CDR3 runs to 13 residues. Germline-derived CDR1 and CDR2 are SEHNR and FQNEAQ (reference sequence). The germline V and J ends were trimmed by 3 bases and 3 bases, with 8 bases remaining between them. The CDR3 DNA follows: TGTGCCAGCAGCTTGCGGGGCGACTATGGCTACACCTTC. Protein product: CASSLRGDYGYTF. The full variable domain, completed using reference TRBV7-9 and TRBJ1-2, is DTGVSQNPRHKITKRGQNVTFRCDPISEHNRLYWYRQTLGQGPEFLTYFQNEAQLEKSRLLSDRFSAERPKGSFSTLEIQRTEQGDSAMYLCASSLRGDYGYTFGSGTRLTVV.

The chain joins TRBV19 to TRBJ1-2; tentatively, D is TRBD1 (6 bases). CDR3 length: 13 amino acids. The germline CDR1 and CDR2 sequences are LNHDA and SQIVND (reference sequence). V lost 6 bases, J lost 0 bases, and 8 bases lay in between. CDR3 coding DNA: TGTGCCAGTAGCCGGACAGCTAACTATGGCTACACCTTC. Its translation is CASSRTANYGYTF.

The V call is TRBV11-1, the J call TRBJ1-1; D is ambiguous. Germline V CDR1 and CDR2: SGHAT, FQDESV (reference sequence). The CDR3 contains 13 residues. V dropped 0 bases and J dropped 8 bases, with 10 bases sitting between them. The CDR3 region has the DNA TGTGCCAGCAGCTTAGCCGGGTCCGAAGAAGCTTTCTTT. This sequence encodes CASSLAGSEEAFF.

V and J are TRBV20-1 and TRBJ2-7, with D possibly TRBD2 on 6 matching bases. V was shortened by 3 bases and J by 0 bases, with 9 bases between the two germline ends. In germline, CDR1 is DFQATT, CDR2 SNEGSKA (reference sequence). This CDR3 region has 13 residues. CDR3 region: CSASRGTSYEQYF. CDR3 coding DNA: TGCAGTGCTAGTCGCGGGACCTCCTACGAGCAGTACTTC.

With regard to this clone: In the same sample, other DNA sequences code for this CDR3. The chain recombines TRBV5-1 with TRBJ1-1, with 7 bases lining up with TRBD1. The CDR3 is 15 residues long. V gave up 0 bases and J gave up 5 bases; unmatched junction bases: 7. Germline V gene sequence: CDR1 SGHRS, CDR2 YFSETQ. The CDR3 DNA reads TGCGCCAGCAGCTTGGAGACAGGGCGGAGGACTGAAGCTTTCTTT. Translated: CASSLETGRRTEAFF.